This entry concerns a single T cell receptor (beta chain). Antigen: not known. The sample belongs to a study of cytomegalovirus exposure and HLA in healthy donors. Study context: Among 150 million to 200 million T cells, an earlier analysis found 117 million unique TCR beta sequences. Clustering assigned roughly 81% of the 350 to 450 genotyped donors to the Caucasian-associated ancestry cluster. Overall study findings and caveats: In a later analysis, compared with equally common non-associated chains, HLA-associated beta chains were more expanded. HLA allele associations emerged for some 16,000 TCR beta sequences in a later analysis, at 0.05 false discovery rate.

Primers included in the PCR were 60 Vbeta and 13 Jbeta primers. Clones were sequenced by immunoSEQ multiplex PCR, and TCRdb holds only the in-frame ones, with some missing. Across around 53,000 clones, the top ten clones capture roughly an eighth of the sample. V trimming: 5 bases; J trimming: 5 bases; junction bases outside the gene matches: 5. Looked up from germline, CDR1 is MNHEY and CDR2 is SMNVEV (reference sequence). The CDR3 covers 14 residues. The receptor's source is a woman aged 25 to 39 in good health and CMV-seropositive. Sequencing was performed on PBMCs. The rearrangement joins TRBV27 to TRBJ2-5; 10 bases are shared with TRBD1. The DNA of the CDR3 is TGTGCCAGCAGTGGGGACAGGGGCGACGAGACCCAGTACTTC. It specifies CASSGDRGDETQYF.